These 9 T cell receptor beta chains came from one sample sequenced in a study of blood T cell repertoires in COVID-19. Sequencing used immunoSEQ multiplex PCR; TCRdb keeps in-frame clones, though not all of them. The sample gives some 150,000 clones, about 76% of which show up once; more than 7.5% is in the top ten. Source material: peripheral blood. These receptor sequences come from a woman aged 60 to 75 with active or convalescent COVID-19.

V and J are TRBV15 and TRBJ2-1, with D possibly TRBD1 on 6 matching bases. There are 18 residues in the CDR3. V was cut by 0 bases and J by 0 bases, with 15 bases left in between. From germline, CDR1 is LNHNV and CDR2 YYDKDF (reference sequence). The CDR3 coding sequence is TGTGCCACCAGCAGAGATCTGCAGGGGTACAGCTCCTACAATGAGCAGTTCTTC. Translation: CATSRDLQGYSSYNEQFF.

The CDR3 region is CAISLTGGGTEAFF. Written as DNA, the CDR3 is TGTGCCATCAGCCTTACAGGGGGCGGCACTGAAGCTTTCTTT. The chain carries TRBV10-3 and TRBJ1-1; 9 positions match TRBD1. Trimming removed 6 bases from V and 4 bases from J; junction bases left unmatched: 6. The CDR3 is made up of 14 amino acids. Germline V gene lookup returns CDR1 ENHRY and CDR2 SYGVKD.

The chain has TRBV11-2 and TRBJ1-2, with D tentatively TRBD1 (6 bases). Between the trimmed V and J ends, which lost 5 bases and 7 bases, there was a span of 14 bases. The CDR3 has 13 residues. The germline V gene has CDR1 SGHAT and CDR2 FQNNGV. The chain's CDR3 is CASSVSQGGGYTF. The CDR3 DNA is TGTGCCAGCAGCGTATCACAAGGGGGTGGCTACACCTTC.

The V call is TRBV4-3, the J call TRBJ2-3; a possible D gene is TRBD2 (5 bases). CDR3 size: 16 residues. Germline CDR1 LGHNA, CDR2 YSLEER. V lost 0 bases, J lost 3 bases, and 13 bases lay in between. The CDR3 DNA sequence: TGCGCCAGCAGCCAAGATCTTGAAGGAGGAACAGATACGCAGTATTTT. It codes for CASSQDLEGGTDTQYF.

This chain uses TRBV7-8 with TRBJ2-2; a possible D gene is TRBD2 (7 bases). V was trimmed by 2 bases and J by 3 bases, leaving 10 bases between them. The V gene's germline CDR1 is SGHVS and CDR2 FQNEAQ. The CDR3 is 15 amino acids. The CDR3 DNA sequence: TGTGCCAGCAGCTTATGGGGGGGCGACACCGGGGAGCTGTTTTTT. Translation: CASSLWGGDTGELFF.

The chain is built from TRBV2 and TRBJ1-1; 7 bases match TRBD1. With 6 bases clipped from V and 4 bases from J, the junction kept 8 bases outside the gene matches. CDR1 is SNHLY and CDR2 is FYNNEI in the germline V gene. The CDR3 loop spans 14 amino acids. The CDR3 DNA is TGTGCCAGCAGGAACAGGGGCGGTAGCACTGAAGCTTTCTTT. Translated: CASRNRGGSTEAFF.

This rearrangement joins TRBV2 to TRBJ2-1, with TRBD2 matching 11 bases. The CDR3 consists of 15 residues. Germline CDR1 and CDR2: SNHLY and FYNNEI. Trimming at V came to 6 bases and at J to 5 bases, leaving 6 bases not matched to a gene. Written as DNA, the CDR3 is TGTGCCAGCAGACAACTAGCGGGAGTCGACAATGAGCAGTTCTTC. Translation: CASRQLAGVDNEQFF.

The chain uses TRBV6-2 or TRBV6-3 and TRBJ2-2; 7 bases match TRBD1. Germline V lookup: CDR1 MNHEY, CDR2 SVGEGT. CDR3 size: 17 residues. Trimming at V came to 5 bases and at J to 6 bases, leaving 15 bases not matched to a gene. The CDR3 coding sequence is TGTGCCAGCAGTACGATACGGACAGGAGGAAGCGCCGGGGAGCTGTTTTTT. Protein product: CASSTIRTGGSAGELFF.

This chain links TRBV14 with TRBJ2-1, with 10 bases that match TRBD2. After removal of 4 bases from V and 5 bases from J, the junction contained 20 bases not matched to a gene. The CDR3 is 20 residues long. Germline V CDR1 and CDR2: SGHDN, FVKESK. The CDR3: CASSPKVSSGRNWIDNEQFF. CDR3 in DNA: TGTGCCAGCAGCCCAAAGGTGTCTAGCGGGAGAAATTGGATTGACAATGAGCAGTTCTTC.